This TCR beta chain emerged from a study of T-cell reconstitution after alpha-beta-depleted transplantation in children. This clonotype came up many times. The germline gene is not matched at one end of the junction; a read error may be the cause. The TCRbeta library incorporated unique molecular identifiers. TCRdb fed the PCR reads into MiXCR, producing one record per CDR3 protein. There are 500,000 to 600,000 distinct CDR3 sequences in the sample; over 25% occur only once, and just over 35% lies in the top ten. The CDR3 is 14 residues long. The germline CDR1 and CDR2 sequences are SGHRS and YFSETQ. The chain joins TRBV5-1 to TRBJ2-5, with TRBD1 identical over 7 bases. The sequencing here drew on PBMCs, taken before TCRalphabeta/CD19-depleted stem cell transplant. The sequence was collected from a boy less than two years old with Wiskott-Aldrich syndrome, due to receive a stem cell transplant. CDR3 coding DNA: TGTGCCAGCAGCCTCGGGACAGTCCAAGAGACCCAGTACTTC. This gives the protein CASSLGTVQETQYF.